This T cell receptor (beta chain) was captured in a study of neurological immune-mediated disorders. Using its own MiXCR run on the 5' RACE reads, TCRdb lists one record per CDR3 protein. The table lists about 80,000 distinct CDR3 sequences, 5% to 6% of them singletons. This clonotype was observed at least ten times. The junction had 10 bases not matched to a gene; V was cut back by 0 bases and J by 8 bases. CDR3 length: 16 amino acids. Per the germline V gene, CDR1 is SGHRS and CDR2 is YFSETQ. Sample time point: longitudinal time-point 2. The source material was PBMCs. This chain joins TRBV5-1 and TRBJ1-4; 7 bases are a match to TRBD1. This sequence originates from a woman aged 55-70 years with multiple sclerosis. In DNA form, the CDR3 reads TGCGCCAGCAGCTTGGTCCCCACCGGGACAGCGGAAAAACTGTTTTTT. This gives the protein CASSLVPTGTAEKLFF.